Here is one T cell receptor (beta chain) with its context. Its antigen remains unknown. The record originates from a study of T cell responses to AZD1222 COVID-19 vaccine. About the research overall: Recipients boosted at about 4 weeks or about 12 weeks are pooled. Broader study findings: Spike-specific TCR breadth and depth both grew after two AZD1222 doses. Repertoires were obtained solely post-peak T cell response.

Generated by immunoSEQ multiplex PCR, the TCRdb table keeps only in-frame clones and is missing some. The table has 120,000 to 150,000 clones, 88% seen once. The CDR3 contains 14 residues. Germline-derived CDR1 and CDR2 are SGHAT and FQNNGV. The V and J ends lost 5 bases and 4 bases, in that order; junction bases with no gene match: 8. This specimen was peripheral blood, taken on day 0 of AZD1222 vaccination. The rearrangement uses TRBV11-2 and TRBJ2-7; 7 bases match TRBD1. This sequence was found in an adult in good health. CDR3 nucleotides: TGTGCCAGCAGCCCTAGGACAGGAGATTACGAGCAGTACTTC. This sequence encodes CASSPRTGDYEQYF.